The T cell receptor (beta chain) described here comes from a study of radiotherapy plus CTLA-4 blockade in lung cancer. As regards this clone: Its antigen is unidentified.

Those with chemo-refractory metastatic non-small-cell lung cancer were treated with focal radiation combined with CTLA-4 blockade using ipilimumab. The study, taken as a whole, reports: Subsequent to radiotherapy plus ipilimumab, tumor-derived TCR clones underwent expansion in blood.

The CDR3 runs to 16 residues. Germline V gene lookup returns CDR1 LGHNA and CDR2 YSLEER. V lost 0 bases and J lost 8; bases outside the gene matches: 10. Generated by immunoSEQ multiplex PCR, the TCRdb table keeps only in-frame clones and is missing some. The sample includes around 100,000 clones, 60% to 75% seen only once; the top ten take 2.5% to 3.5%. This clonotype was sampled from a human donor with non-small cell lung cancer who had a partial response to radiotherapy plus ipilimumab. Some clones in this sample may be carry-over from other donors' samples. The V gene is TRBV4-3, the J gene TRBJ1-2; 9 bases fit TRBD1. Sequenced material: peripheral blood, taken from a patient treated with radiotherapy plus ipilimumab. The CDR3 DNA sequence: TGCGCCAGCAGCCAAGATCCGCCGGGACAGGGTGGAGGCTACACCTTC. Encoded protein: CASSQDPPGQGGGYTF.